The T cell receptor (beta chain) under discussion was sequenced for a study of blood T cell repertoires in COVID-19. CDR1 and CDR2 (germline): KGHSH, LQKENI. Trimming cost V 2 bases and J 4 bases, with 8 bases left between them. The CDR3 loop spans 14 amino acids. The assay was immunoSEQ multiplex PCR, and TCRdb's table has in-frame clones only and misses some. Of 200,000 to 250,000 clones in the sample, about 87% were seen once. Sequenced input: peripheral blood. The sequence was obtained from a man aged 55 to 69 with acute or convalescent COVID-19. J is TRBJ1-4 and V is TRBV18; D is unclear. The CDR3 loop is CASSPGQSNEKLFF. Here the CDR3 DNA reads TGTGCCAGCTCACCAGGGCAAAGTAATGAAAAACTGTTTTTT.